The 14 T cell receptor beta chains below all came from one sample that was sequenced in a study of control samples from healthy donors and cancer patients. The assay was immunoSEQ multiplex PCR, and TCRdb's table has in-frame clones only and misses some. Among around 95,000 clones, about 90% were seen once, and the ten largest hold 15% to 20%. The sequencing sample was made of blood. All receptors derive from a woman between 50 and 59 years old in good health.

The chain joins TRBV5-1 to TRBJ2-7; 12 positions agree with TRBD1. The germline CDR1 and CDR2 sequences are SGHRS and YFSETQ. This CDR3 spans 16 amino acids. The ends lost 5 bases at V and 6 bases at J; junction bases unmatched: 12. The CDR3 DNA reads as TGCGCCAGCAGTTCACAAACGGGACAGGGGGCGGGCGAGCAGTACTTC. Its protein is CASSSQTGQGAGEQYF.

The CDR3 is CSVAPYTEAFF. CDR3 DNA sequence: TGCAGCGTTGCCCCGTACACTGAAGCTTTCTTT. The chain combines TRBV29-1 with TRBJ1-1; no clear D. CDR1 and CDR2 from the germline V gene are SQVTM and ANQGSEA. V lost 4 bases and J 3 bases, leaving 6 bases between the germline ends. The CDR3 is made up of 11 amino acids.

This chain connects TRBV7-3 to TRBJ2-1; 10 bases are shared with TRBD2. The V gene's germline CDR1 is SGHTA and CDR2 FQGTGA. J was trimmed by 4 bases and V by 6 bases; bases with no gene match: 6. This CDR3 has 15 amino acids. CDR3 protein: CASRAGTSEYNEQFF. Written as DNA, the CDR3 is TGTGCCAGCAGGGCCGGGACTAGCGAATACAATGAGCAGTTCTTC.

J is TRBJ1-1 and V is TRBV27; the match to TRBD1 covers 7 bases. CDR3 length equals 13 residues. J was trimmed by 7 bases and V by 5 bases; bases with no gene match: 7. From germline, CDR1 is MNHEY and CDR2 SMNVEV (reference sequence). DNA for the CDR3: TGTGCCAGCAGTCCACCGGGACAGTATGAAGCTTTCTTT. Translated: CASSPPGQYEAFF.

The gene calls are TRBV6-5 and TRBJ1-3; D gene uncertain. The V and J ends lost 10 bases and 4 bases respectively, with 17 bases between them. CDR1 is MNHEY, CDR2 SVGAGI, per germline. The CDR3 consists of 14 residues. CDR3 coding DNA: TGTGCCACCTCCGGCAGAGGATACGGAAACACCATATATTTT. Its translation is CATSGRGYGNTIYF.

The chain couples TRBV5-1 to TRBJ2-1; a possible D gene is TRBD2 (6 bases). The CDR3 consists of 15 residues. V was cut by 3 bases and J by 7 bases, with 17 bases left in between. CDR1 is SGHRS, CDR2 YFSETQ, per germline. The CDR3 loop reads CASSSPRDSLNEQFF. In DNA form, the CDR3 reads TGCGCCAGCAGCTCCCCCCGGGACTCTTTGAATGAGCAGTTCTTC. The full variable domain, in which reference TRBV5-1 and TRBJ2-1 provide the parts outside the CDR3, is KAGVTQTPRYLIKTRGQQVTLSCSPISGHRSVSWYQQTPGQGLQFLFEYFSETQRNKGNFPGRFSGRQFSNSRSEMNVSTLELGDSALYLCASSSPRDSLNEQFFGPGTRLTVL.

The gene calls are TRBV2 and TRBJ2-5; TRBD2 aligns across 14 bases. Germline V gene data show CDR1 as SNHLY and CDR2 as FYNNEI. With V trimmed by 3 bases and J by 4 bases, 1 base remained unmatched. The CDR3 loop spans 15 amino acids. CDR3 residues: CASSETSGGAETQYF. In nucleotides, the CDR3 is TGTGCCAGCAGTGAGACTAGCGGGGGGGCAGAGACCCAGTACTTC.

The chain uses TRBV18 and TRBJ1-1; D remains unclear. The germline CDR1 and CDR2 sequences are KGHSH and LQKENI. Trimming stripped 2 bases from V and 0 bases from J, with 7 bases between. The CDR3 totals 14 residues. CDR3 DNA sequence: TGTGCCAGCTCACCAAGGCACCTGAACACTGAAGCTTTCTTT. Its protein product is CASSPRHLNTEAFF.

In its sample, this clone was seen once. The gene calls are TRBV19 and TRBJ2-3; D possibly corresponds to TRBD1 (6 bases). Germline CDR1 LNHDA, CDR2 SQIVND (reference sequence). Trimming took 4 bases from V and 0 from J, leaving 8 bases between them. The CDR3 runs to 14 residues. The CDR3 region is CASSTRGSTDTQYF. The CDR3 bases are TGTGCCAGTAGTACCAGGGGTAGCACAGATACGCAGTATTTT.

The chain is built from TRBV2 and TRBJ1-4; 8 bases align to TRBD1. Germline CDR1 SNHLY, CDR2 FYNNEI. The CDR3 sequence is 14 residues long. The V segment lost 6 bases and the J segment 7 bases; nucleotides outside the gene matches: 7. CDR3 nucleotides: TGTGCCAGCAGCGTTGACAGGGGTAGTGAAAAACTGTTTTTT. Translation gives CASSVDRGSEKLFF.

This chain links TRBV10-2 with TRBJ1-2; 11 bases line up with TRBD1. The CDR3 has 13 amino acids. Trimming cost V 6 bases and J 6 bases; bases outside gene matches: 3. CDR1 and CDR2 from the germline V gene are WSHSY and SAAADI. This CDR3 reads CASRWTGGDGYTF. CDR3 bases: TGCGCCAGCAGGTGGACAGGGGGCGATGGCTACACCTTC.

The rearrangement uses TRBV5-6 and TRBJ2-7; TRBD1 agrees at 8 bases. Unmatched junction bases numbered 15, after V lost 2 bases and J lost 2 bases. Germline lookup yields CDR1 SGHDT and CDR2 YYEEEE. The CDR3 totals 18 residues. The CDR3 sequence: CASSLRQGRGGPAYEQYV. The CDR3 DNA reads TGTGCCAGCAGCTTACGACAGGGGCGTGGGGGTCCGGCCTACGAGCAGTACGTC.

The chain couples TRBV7-2 to TRBJ2-3; D not resolved. Germline CDR1 is SGHTA and CDR2 is FQGNSA. This CDR3 comprises 16 residues. Between the trimmed V and J ends, which lost 0 bases and 0 bases, there was a span of 10 bases. CDR3 amino acids: CASSLARSFSTDTQYF. For the CDR3, the DNA is TGTGCCAGCAGCTTAGCGCGGTCCTTTAGCACAGATACGCAGTATTTT. Based on the CDR3 plus reference TRBV7-2 and TRBJ2-3, the full variable domain is GAGVSQSPSNKVTEKGKDVELRCDPISGHTALYWYRQSLGQGLEFLIYFQGNSAPDKSGLPSDRFSAERTGGSVSTLTIQRTQQEDSAVYLCASSLARSFSTDTQYFGPGTRLTVL.

This chain joins TRBV29-1 and TRBJ1-2; D remains unclear. CDR3 length: 12 residues. Germline CDR1 is SQVTM and CDR2 is ANQGSEA. The V and J ends lost 7 bases and 2 bases respectively, with 11 bases between them. CDR3 DNA: TGCAGCGCGTGGACGGCCAACTATGGCTACACCTTC. Translated: CSAWTANYGYTF.